The clone carrying this TCR beta chain was seen more than once but under ten times. Trimming left V 6 bases short and J 4 bases short, with 9 bases between. CDR1 is MNHEY, CDR2 SVGEGT, per germline. The CDR3 sequence is 12 residues long. This entry belongs to a study of identical twins. TCRdb ran MiXCR on the 5' RACE reads and lists one entry per CDR3 protein. The data show hundreds of thousands of distinct CDR3 sequences, over 15% seen once. These same records also appear under a second study, on T cells expressing NK-cell markers. In that study: Obtained from sorted CD3+CD56+NKG2C+, CD3+CD56+NKG2C- and CD3+CD56-NKG2C+ T cells were the TCR beta repertoires. The authors sequenced eight donors, of whom seven were HCMV-seropositive and one was seronegative. In several experiments, sorting was confined to alpha-beta TCR T cells through use of an anti-gamma-delta TCR antibody.

J is TRBJ1-1 and V is TRBV6-2 or TRBV6-3, with TRBD1 as a possible D gene (6 bases). Material: PBMCs. This sequence originates from a woman aged 18-29 years in good health. The CDR3 region is CASRHRVTEAFF. The CDR3, as DNA: TGTGCCAGCAGACACAGGGTCACTGAAGCTTTCTTT.